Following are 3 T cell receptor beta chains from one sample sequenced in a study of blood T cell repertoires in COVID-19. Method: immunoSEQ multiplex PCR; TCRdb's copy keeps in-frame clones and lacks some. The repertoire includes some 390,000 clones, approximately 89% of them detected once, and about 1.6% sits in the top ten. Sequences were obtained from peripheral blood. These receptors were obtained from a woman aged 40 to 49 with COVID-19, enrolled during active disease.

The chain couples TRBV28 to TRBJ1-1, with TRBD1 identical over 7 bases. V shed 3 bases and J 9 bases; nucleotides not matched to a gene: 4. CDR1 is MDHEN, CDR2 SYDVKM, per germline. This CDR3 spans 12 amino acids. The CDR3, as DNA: TGTGCCAGCAGTTTTGGGACAGTAAAAGCTTTCTTT. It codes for CASSFGTVKAFF.

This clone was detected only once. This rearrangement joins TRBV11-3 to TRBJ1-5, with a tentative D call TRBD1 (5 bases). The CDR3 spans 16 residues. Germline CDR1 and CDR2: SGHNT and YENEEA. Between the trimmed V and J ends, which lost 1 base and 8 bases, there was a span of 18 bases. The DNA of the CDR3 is TGTGCCAGCAGCTTAGTCCCGGGTGGGCGGGGGAAGCCCCAGCATTTT. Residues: CASSLVPGGRGKPQHF.

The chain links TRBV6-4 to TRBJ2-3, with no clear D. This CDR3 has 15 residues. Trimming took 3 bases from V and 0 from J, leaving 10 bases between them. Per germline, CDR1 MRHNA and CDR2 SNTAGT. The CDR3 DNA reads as TGTGCCAGCAGTGAGGTGGCGGATAGCACAGATACGCAGTATTTT. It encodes CASSEVADSTDTQYF.